Each of the 31 T cell receptor beta chains below was sequenced from the same sample in a study of identical twins. A single record per CDR3 protein comes from TCRdb applying MiXCR to the 5' RACE reads. Of about 920,000 distinct CDR3 sequences in the sample, roughly 12% are singletons; the top ten hold around 1.6%. These sequences were also reported in another study, on yellow fever vaccine responses in identical twins.

The specimen sequenced was PBMCs. The receptors come from a woman aged 18-30 years in good health.

This clonotype was detected only a few times. This rearrangement joins TRBV2 to TRBJ2-7; a weak D match, TRBD2 (6 bases). The CDR3 has 16 amino acids. V lost 6 bases and J lost 3, with 21 bases in between. The V gene's germline CDR1 is SNHLY and CDR2 FYNNEI. The CDR3 loop is CASRGLQGPEVYEQYF. DNA for the CDR3: TGTGCCAGCAGGGGACTCCAGGGACCGGAAGTCTACGAGCAGTACTTC.

This clonotype showed up just a few times. V usage is TRBV28 and J usage is TRBJ2-7, with 9 bases that match TRBD1. The CDR3 is made up of 19 amino acids. The V segment lost 1 base and the J segment 2 bases; nucleotides outside the gene matches: 15. Looked up from germline, CDR1 is MDHEN and CDR2 is SYDVKM. The CDR3 DNA reads as TGTGCCAGCAGTTTATCCCTGGACATTAGACAGGGGGTTACCTACGAGCAGTACTTC. Its translation: CASSLSLDIRQGVTYEQYF.

This clonotype has only a few counts. This chain uses TRBV3-1 with TRBJ2-1; the match to TRBD2 covers 7 bases. Germline loops: CDR1 LGHDT, CDR2 YNNKEL (reference sequence). The V segment lost 4 bases and the J segment 0 bases; nucleotides outside the gene matches: 9. The CDR3 runs 17 residues. CDR3 nucleotide sequence: TGTGCCAGCAGCCCAGACGCCACTAGCGTCTCCTACAATGAGCAGTTCTTC. Amino acids: CASSPDATSVSYNEQFF.

This clonotype has more than one count but fewer than ten. The V call is TRBV12-3 or TRBV12-4, the J call TRBJ2-1, with D possibly matching TRBD1 (5 bases). CDR3 length: 16 amino acids. Trimming shortened V by 3 bases and J by 0 bases, and 12 bases separated the two germline ends. The CDR3 DNA reads TGTGCCAGCAGTTTTGTGTCAGGGCGCTCCTACAATGAGCAGTTCTTC. It codes for CASSFVSGRSYNEQFF.

This clonotype was observed a handful of times. The chain uses TRBV5-1 and TRBJ2-7; D is perhaps TRBD1 (6 bases). The CDR3 consists of 15 residues. V was pared by 4 bases and J by 3 bases, with 17 bases between. The germline V gene encodes CDR1 SGHRS and CDR2 YFSETQ. The DNA for the CDR3 is TGCGCCAGCAGCCCCCAGGGGAATATGGTCTACGAGCAGTACTTC. Amino acid sequence: CASSPQGNMVYEQYF.

This clonotype appeared a few times. The V call is TRBV6-4, the J call TRBJ2-1, with TRBD1 matching over 10 bases. The CDR3 is made up of 15 amino acids. Germline CDR1 is MRHNA and CDR2 is SNTAGT. V shed 6 bases, J shed 5 bases, and the junction held 7 bases outside the gene matches. The CDR3 DNA reads TGTGCCAGCAGCCCCGGGACAGGGGAAAACAATGAGCAGTTCTTC. Its translation is CASSPGTGENNEQFF.

Many counts were recorded for this clonotype. The chain uses TRBV3-1 and TRBJ2-3; D is unresolved. Trimming removed 5 bases from V and 0 bases from J, with 18 bases in between. Germline V gives CDR1 LGHDT, CDR2 YNNKEL (reference sequence). CDR3 size: 17 residues. CDR3 bases: TGTGCCAGCAGCTCAAACAAGGCCTCCCGGAGCACAGATACGCAGTATTTT. This codes for CASSSNKASRSTDTQYF.

This clonotype was observed a handful of times. J is TRBJ2-5 and V is TRBV5-5, with a possible D match to TRBD1 (5 bases). The CDR3 covers 15 residues. CDR1 is SGHKS, CDR2 YYEKEE, per germline (reference sequence). Trimming removed 1 base at V and 7 bases at J, with 17 bases between. The CDR3 protein is CASSLRESFTGTQYF. CDR3 in DNA: TGTGCCAGCAGCTTGAGGGAATCTTTTACAGGGACCCAGTACTTC.

The chain carries TRBV11-2 and TRBJ2-7; either TRBD1 or TRBD2 may fit D (5 bases each). Trimming stripped 5 bases from V and 2 bases from J, with 19 bases between. CDR3 size: 16 residues. Germline V lookup: CDR1 SGHAT, CDR2 FQNNGV. The chain's CDR3 is CASSTPRGVNAYEQYV. Written as DNA, the CDR3 is TGTGCCAGCAGCACTCCCAGAGGGGTGAATGCCTACGAGCAGTACGTC.

This clonotype turned up a few times. The CDR3 loop is CASSLRSGEQFF. The CDR3 DNA follows: TGTGCCAGCAGTTTAAGGAGCGGAGAGCAGTTCTTC. J is TRBJ2-1 and V is TRBV12-3 or TRBV12-4; D is perhaps TRBD2 (5 bases). V was cut by 2 bases and J by 10 bases, with 9 bases left in between. This CDR3 is built from 12 residues.

This chain links TRBV7-9 with TRBJ2-3, with TRBD1 as a possible D gene (5 bases). Germline CDR1 reads SEHNR; CDR2 reads FQNEAQ (reference sequence). Trimming cost V 5 bases and J 2 bases, with 11 bases left between them. The CDR3 has 14 amino acids. The DNA of the CDR3 is TGTGCCAGCAGCCCGACAGAAGTCACAGATACGCAGTATTTT. Translating gives CASSPTEVTDTQYF.

This clonotype was observed at least ten times. V gene TRBV14 combines with J gene TRBJ1-4, with no clear D. Germline-derived CDR1 and CDR2 are SGHDN and FVKESK. The CDR3 loop spans 22 amino acids. Between the trimmed V and J ends, which lost 0 bases and 2 bases, there was a span of 28 bases. The CDR3 DNA sequence: TGTGCCAGCAGCCAAGAACCGAAAGATTATTCCGGCGTCCTTGGGACTAATGAAAAACTGTTTTTT. Residues: CASSQEPKDYSGVLGTNEKLFF.

The rearrangement links TRBV10-3 to TRBJ2-3; D is ambiguous. Germline loops: CDR1 ENHRY, CDR2 SYGVKD. This CDR3 has 14 amino acids. Trimming took 4 bases from V and 0 from J, leaving 8 bases between them. The CDR3: CAISGWRSTDTQYF. The CDR3 DNA follows: TGTGCCATCAGTGGTTGGAGAAGCACAGATACGCAGTATTTT.

The chain is built from TRBV9 and TRBJ2-1; 9 bases fit TRBD1. After removal of 0 bases from V and 6 bases from J, the junction contained 4 bases not matched to a gene. This CDR3 is 15 amino acids long. The germline V gene has CDR1 SGDLS and CDR2 YYNGEE. The CDR3 sequence: CASSVEGTGLNEQFF. In DNA, the CDR3 is TGTGCCAGCAGCGTAGAGGGGACAGGGCTCAATGAGCAGTTCTTC.

In this sample, this clonotype turned up a few times. This chain uses TRBV2 with TRBJ2-1; 10 bases map to TRBD2. This CDR3 contains 16 residues. V was pared by 4 bases and J by 4 bases, with 7 bases of the junction left unmatched. Germline CDR1 and CDR2: SNHLY and FYNNEI. The CDR3 is CASSVPPSGRYNEQFF. The CDR3 nucleotides read TGTGCCAGCAGTGTTCCTCCTAGCGGGAGATACAATGAGCAGTTCTTC. Together with reference TRBV2 and TRBJ2-1, the CDR3 gives the full variable domain: EPEVTQTPSHQVTQMGQEVILRCVPISNHLYFYWYRQILGQKVEFLVSFYNNEISEKSEIFDDQFSVERPDGSNFTLKIRSTKLEDSAMYFCASSVPPSGRYNEQFFGPGTRLTVL.

V and J are TRBV12-3 or TRBV12-4 and TRBJ1-5, with D perhaps TRBD1 (5 bases). The germline V and J ends were trimmed by 3 bases and 4 bases, with 10 bases remaining between them. This CDR3 is 14 amino acids long. CDR3 in DNA: TGTGCCAGCAGTTTTTTAGGGGTAAATCAGCCCCAGCATTTT. Translating gives CASSFLGVNQPQHF.

The chain links TRBV10-3 to TRBJ2-7; D uncertain. CDR1 ENHRY and CDR2 SYGVKD come from the germline V gene. The CDR3 totals 14 residues. V shed 0 bases and J shed 2 bases, with 8 bases lying between them. In DNA, the CDR3 is TGTGCCATCAGTGAGTCGACTCATACCTACGAGCAGTACTTC. This gives the protein CAISESTHTYEQYF.

This clonotype was seen only a few times. The chain joins TRBV6-1 to TRBJ2-7; 10 bases are shared with TRBD2. V lost 6 bases to trimming and J lost 2 bases; unmatched junction nucleotides: 4. This CDR3 region has 14 residues. Germline loops: CDR1 MNHNS, CDR2 SASEGT. The chain's CDR3 is CASRIAGGPYEQYF. In DNA, the CDR3 is TGTGCCAGCAGAATAGCGGGAGGCCCCTACGAGCAGTACTTC.

This sequence joins TRBV10-3 and TRBJ2-7; D possibly uses TRBD1 or TRBD2 (5 bases each). V was pared by 4 bases and J by 4 bases, with 14 bases between. The germline gives CDR1 ENHRY, CDR2 SYGVKD. The length of the CDR3 is 14 residues. In nucleotides, the CDR3 is TGTGCCATCAGTGTTGAGGGGCTAAGTTACGAGCAGTACTTC. Protein sequence: CAISVEGLSYEQYF.

This clonotype turned up a few times. The genes are TRBV6-1 and TRBJ1-6, with TRBD1 matching over 9 bases. The CDR3 is 13 residues long. V was clipped by 6 bases and J by 10 bases; unmatched bases: 4. Germline V gene lookup returns CDR1 MNHNS and CDR2 SASEGT. CDR3 nucleotide sequence: TGTGCCAGCAGGGACAGGGGTGGATCACCCCTCCACTTT. Protein: CASRDRGGSPLHF.

This clonotype was observed a handful of times. The chain combines TRBV28 with TRBJ2-7; D is perhaps TRBD2 (6 bases). The CDR3 length is 14 residues. The germline CDR1 and CDR2 sequences are MDHEN and SYDVKM. V lost 4 bases, J lost 2 bases, and 12 bases lay in between. The CDR3 here is CASSSDGGTYEQYF. CDR3 DNA: TGTGCCAGCAGTTCGGACGGGGGAACCTACGAGCAGTACTTC. Full variable domain (missing parts from reference TRBV28 and TRBJ2-7): DVKVTQSSRYLVKRTGEKVFLECVQDMDHENMFWYRQDPGLGLRLIYFSYDVKMKEKGDIPEGYSVSREKKERFSLILESASTNQTSMYLCASSSDGGTYEQYFGPGTRLTVT.

In this sample, this clonotype turned up a few times. V gene TRBV11-1 combines with J gene TRBJ2-3; possible D gene TRBD2, 6 bases. Between the trimmed V and J ends, which lost 1 base and 2 bases, there was a span of 19 bases. The CDR3 has 18 residues. CDR1 is SGHAT, CDR2 FQDESV, per germline (reference sequence). The CDR3 reads CASSLVVGARDPTDTQYF. The CDR3 DNA reads TGTGCCAGCAGCTTAGTTGTAGGTGCGCGGGATCCCACAGATACGCAGTATTTT.

This clonotype was picked up many times. V gene TRBV6-1 combines with J gene TRBJ1-1, with D unclear. This CDR3 spans 13 amino acids. Trimming took 4 bases from V and 0 from J, leaving 6 bases between them. Per germline, CDR1 MNHNS and CDR2 SASEGT. The CDR3: CASSGAMNTEAFF. The CDR3 DNA follows: TGTGCCAGCAGTGGCGCCATGAACACTGAAGCTTTCTTT.

This clonotype occurred a few times. The V and J genes are TRBV2 and TRBJ2-7, with D possibly TRBD2 on 7 matching bases. V was shortened by 6 bases and J by 0 bases, with 12 bases between the two germline ends. This CDR3 region has 14 residues. Looked up from germline, CDR1 is SNHLY and CDR2 is FYNNEI. The CDR3, as DNA: TGTGCCAGCAGGAGCGGGACAACCTCCTACGAGCAGTACTTC. Amino acid sequence: CASRSGTTSYEQYF.

This clonotype has at least ten counts. The rearrangement joins TRBV20-1 to TRBJ2-5; no definite D call. The CDR3 runs 12 residues. Germline CDR1 DFQATT, CDR2 SNEGSKA (reference sequence). V lost 3 bases, J lost 1 base, and 6 bases lay in between. The CDR3 protein is CSARWLQETQYF. CDR3 sequence (DNA): TGCAGTGCTAGGTGGCTCCAAGAGACCCAGTACTTC.

This clonotype has only a few counts. The chain joins TRBV7-8 to TRBJ2-7; D is ambiguous. This CDR3 spans 14 amino acids. Germline V gene lookup returns CDR1 SGHVS and CDR2 FQNEAQ. V was clipped by 3 bases and J by 0 bases, with 9 bases between them. The CDR3 protein is CASSFERGSYEQYF. CDR3 nucleotides: TGTGCCAGCAGCTTCGAACGAGGCTCCTACGAGCAGTACTTC. Full variable domain (missing parts from reference TRBV7-8 and TRBJ2-7): GAGVSQSPRYKVAKRGQDVALRCDPISGHVSLFWYQQALGQGPEFLTYFQNEAQLDKSGLPSDRFFAERPEGSVSTLKIQRTQQEDSAVYLCASSFERGSYEQYFGPGTRLTVT.

The V gene is TRBV7-9, the J gene TRBJ2-3; D possibly corresponds to TRBD2 (6 bases). Germline CDR1 reads SEHNR; CDR2 reads FQNEAQ (reference sequence). Deletions cut 5 bases from V and 4 bases from J, with 16 bases between. The CDR3 is 15 amino acids. The CDR3 nucleotides are TGTGCCAGCAGCCCTACGGGGGTTTGGGCAGATACGCAGTATTTT. Its protein product is CASSPTGVWADTQYF.

The rearrangement uses TRBV5-6 and TRBJ2-3, with D uncertain. CDR3 length equals 12 residues. From germline, CDR1 is SGHDT and CDR2 YYEEEE. V shed 3 bases and J shed 12 bases, with 14 bases lying between them. The CDR3 bases are TGTGCCAGCAGCTGGTGGGCTGGACGTCAGTATTTT. Translation: CASSWWAGRQYF. Together with reference TRBV5-6 and TRBJ2-3, the CDR3 gives the full variable domain: DAGVTQSPTHLIKTRGQQVTLRCSPKSGHDTVSWYQQALGQGPQFIFQYYEEEERQRGNFPDRFSGHQFPNYSSELNVNALLLGDSALYLCASSWWAGRQYFGPGTRLTVL.

The gene calls are TRBV7-8 and TRBJ1-5; 8 bases align to TRBD1. Germline values: CDR1 SGHVS, CDR2 FQNEAQ. The CDR3 spans 16 residues. Trimming at V came to 4 bases and at J to 2 bases, leaving 7 bases not matched to a gene. The CDR3 spells CASSYTGGWGNQPQHF. The CDR3 DNA sequence: TGTGCCAGCAGCTATACAGGGGGTTGGGGCAATCAGCCCCAGCATTTT. The variable domain in full, completed from reference TRBV7-8 and TRBJ1-5, reads GAGVSQSPRYKVAKRGQDVALRCDPISGHVSLFWYQQALGQGPEFLTYFQNEAQLDKSGLPSDRFFAERPEGSVSTLKIQRTQQEDSAVYLCASSYTGGWGNQPQHFGDGTRLSIL.

The sample holds a few counts of this clonotype. The chain uses TRBV5-1 and TRBJ2-3; 12 bases match TRBD2. The J segment lost 4 bases and the V segment lost 6 bases, leaving 9 bases of the junction unmatched. CDR3 length equals 16 residues. Per the germline V gene, CDR1 is SGHRS and CDR2 is YFSETQ. The chain's CDR3 is CASTRASGGAADTQYF. The CDR3 nucleotides are TGCGCCAGCACCCGAGCTAGCGGGGGGGCTGCAGATACGCAGTATTTT. Full variable domain (outside the CDR3, taken from reference TRBV5-1 and TRBJ2-3): KAGVTQTPRYLIKTRGQQVTLSCSPISGHRSVSWYQQTPGQGLQFLFEYFSETQRNKGNFPGRFSGRQFSNSRSEMNVSTLELGDSALYLCASTRASGGAADTQYFGPGTRLTVL.

J is TRBJ2-1 and V is TRBV20-1; the match to TRBD1 covers 7 bases. Losses at the gene ends were 4 bases for V and 0 bases for J; bases not matched to a gene: 3. The CDR3 contains 14 residues. Germline V gives CDR1 DFQATT, CDR2 SNEGSKA (reference sequence). CDR3 DNA sequence: TGCAGTGCTATAGGGACAGTCTCCTACAATGAGCAGTTCTTC. This gives the protein CSAIGTVSYNEQFF.